This is a list of T cell receptor beta chains from one sample in a study of shared clonotypes between healthy human individuals. Sequencing used immunoSEQ multiplex PCR; TCRdb keeps in-frame clones, though not all of them. The profile shows around 500,000 clones, 76% of them singletons. Sequences were obtained from PBMCs. The receptors derive from a woman in her forties in good health. Some clones in this sample may be carry-over from other donors' samples. Each CDR3 is given with its conserved first and last residue. A D gene is named only where the DNA matches it firmly. For some rows the clone size is stated as once, few or many, or as a class when expanded; others skip it.

D gene,clone size,CDR3 length,J gene,V gene,CDR3 protein,CDR3 DNA
TRBD2,few,17,TRBJ2-1,TRBV2,CASSGGWGLAGGYEQFF,TGTGCCAGCAGTGGTGGTTGGGGACTAGCGGGCGGGTATGAGCAGTTCTTC
TRBD1,once,13,TRBJ1-4,TRBV28,CASSLGQSRKLFF,TGTGCCAGCAGTTTGGGACAGTCGCGGAAACTGTTTTTT
TRBD2,NA,16,TRBJ2-7,TRBV6-1,CASSDPGLVVSYEQYF,TGTGCCAGCAGTGATCCGGGACTAGTAGTTTCCTACGAGCAGTACTTC
NA,NA,16,TRBJ2-7,TRBV21-1,CASSNNGSGSLHEQYF,TGTGCCAGCAGCAATAACGGCAGCGGGAGCCTCCACGAGCAGTACTTC
NA,NA,11,TRBJ1-2,TRBV20-1,CSARVSYGYTF,TGCAGTGCTAGAGTGAGTTATGGCTACACCTTC
NA,NA,10,TRBJ1-1,TRBV19,CASKGTEAFF,TGTGCCAGTAAGGGCACTGAAGCTTTCTTT
NA,NA,16,TRBJ2-7,TRBV28,CASSPPGTRGRYEQYF,TGTGCCAGCAGTCCTCCCGGGACCCGAGGGCGCTACGAGCAGTACTTC
NA,many,12,TRBJ2-5,TRBV6-6,CASGMVGETQYF,TGTGCCAGCGGTATGGTGGGGGAGACCCAGTACTTC
TRBD1,NA,15,TRBJ2-7,TRBV6-6,CASSQLGQGVDVQYF,TGTGCCAGCAGTCAACTAGGCCAGGGGGTGGATGTGCAGTACTTC
NA,NA,15,TRBJ2-1,TRBV10-3,CAIRGTSSSYNEQFF,TGTGCCATCAGGGGGACTTCCAGCTCCTACAATGAGCAGTTCTTC
NA,few,13,TRBJ2-5,TRBV14,CASSHGARGTQYF,TGTGCCAGCAGCCACGGGGCGCGGGGGACCCAGTACTTC
NA,NA,15,TRBJ2-5,TRBV6-1,CASSEAPAVGGTQYF,TGTGCCAGCAGTGAAGCGCCGGCGGTGGGGGGGACCCAGTACTTC
NA,NA,12,TRBJ1-2,TRBV14,CASSHTNYGYTF,TGTGCCAGCAGCCATACTAACTATGGCTACACCTTC
TRBD1,NA,14,TRBJ1-2,TRBV29-1,CSSKGAGPGGGYTF,TGCAGCTCCAAGGGGGCCGGGCCGGGTGGCGGCTACACCTTC
TRBD2,NA,19,TRBJ2-3,TRBV4-2,CASSQDGSSGRAGADTQYF,TGTGCCAGCAGCCAAGATGGCTCTAGCGGGAGGGCCGGGGCAGATACGCAGTATTTT
NA,NA,14,TRBJ2-2,TRBV9,CASSLASGTGELFF,TGTGCCAGCAGCCTAGCATCGGGGACCGGGGAGCTGTTTTTT
NA,NA,14,TRBJ2-3,TRBV7-2,CASSFGTSTDTQYF,TGTGCCAGCAGCTTTGGGACTAGCACAGATACGCAGTATTTT
TRBD1,NA,13,TRBJ1-1,TRBV18,CASSRGTDTEAFF,TGTGCCAGCTCACGCGGGACAGACACTGAAGCTTTCTTT
NA,NA,16,TRBJ1-4,TRBV13,CASSLGARGSMEKLFF,TGTGCCAGCAGCTTAGGCGCGCGGGGATCGATGGAAAAACTGTTTTTT
NA,NA,11,TRBJ2-1,TRBV28,CASSFVNEQFF,TGTGCCAGCAGTTTTGTCAATGAGCAGTTCTTC
TRBD1,once,13,TRBJ1-2,TRBV10-3,CATTGQGLNGYTF,TGTGCCACCACGGGACAGGGACTAAATGGCTACACCTTC
NA,few,13,TRBJ2-7,TRBV30,CAWSVGGAGEQYF,TGTGCCTGGAGTGTAGGAGGGGCTGGGGAGCAGTACTTC
NA,NA,15,TRBJ1-3,TRBV2,CASTRTAGHGNTIYF,TGTGCCAGCACTAGGACTGCCGGCCACGGAAACACCATATATTTT
NA,NA,14,TRBJ2-2,TRBV30,CAWSLAWGTGELFF,TGTGCCTGGAGCCTAGCGTGGGGCACCGGGGAGCTGTTTTTT
TRBD2,many,14,TRBJ2-7,TRBV4-1,CASSPRVAGGEQYF,TGCGCCAGCAGCCCCCGGGTAGCGGGAGGTGAGCAGTACTTC
TRBD1,NA,14,TRBJ1-5,TRBV6-5,CASSMTGINQPQHF,TGTGCCAGCAGCATGACAGGGATTAATCAGCCCCAGCATTTT
NA,NA,14,TRBJ1-2,TRBV10-1,CASSDTGDPRGYTF,TGCGCCAGCAGTGACACAGGCGACCCTCGTGGCTACACCTTC
TRBD2,many,14,TRBJ2-1,TRBV2,CASSPGTSGRGGFF,TGTGCCAGCAGCCCCGGGACTAGCGGGAGGGGGGGGTTCTTC
TRBD1,NA,15,TRBJ1-2,TRBV10-2,CASSAQQGTLYGYTF,TGCGCCAGCAGTGCCCAACAGGGGACTCTCTATGGCTACACCTTC
NA,NA,15,TRBJ2-2,TRBV5-1,CASSLIGTNTGELFF,TGCGCCAGCAGCTTGATAGGGACGAACACCGGGGAGCTGTTTTTT
NA,NA,13,TRBJ1-3,TRBV18,CASQPTTGNTIYF,TGTGCCAGCCAGCCTACCACTGGAAACACCATATATTTT
TRBD2,NA,14,TRBJ2-1,TRBV19,CASSMGREGNEQFF,TGTGCCAGTAGTATGGGGCGGGAGGGGAATGAGCAGTTCTTC
NA,NA,13,TRBJ2-5,TRBV11-2,CASSLDGVETQYF,TGTGCCAGCAGCTTAGATGGGGTGGAGACCCAGTACTTC
TRBD2,NA,15,TRBJ2-7,TRBV5-1,CASTPLAGGSYEQYF,TGCGCCAGCACCCCCCTAGCGGGAGGCTCCTACGAGCAGTACTTC
NA,NA,12,TRBJ2-5,TRBV2,CASSGQQETQYF,TGTGCCAGCAGTGGACAGCAAGAGACCCAGTACTTC
NA,many,15,TRBJ2-5,TRBV4-1,CASSQEGLRGETQYF,TGCGCCAGCAGCCAAGAGGGGCTACGGGGAGAGACCCAGTACTTC